This T cell receptor (beta chain) was identified during a study of identical twins. In its sample, this clonotype was seen many times. MiXCR, applied by TCRdb to the 5' RACE reads, yields one record per CDR3 protein. The sample carries fewer than 900,000 distinct CDR3 sequences, 21% recorded once. The germline V gene has CDR1 DFQATT and CDR2 SNEGSKA (reference sequence). This CDR3 region has 14 residues. V lost 2 bases to trimming and J lost 5 bases; unmatched junction nucleotides: 6. This sample also appeared in a second study, on T cells expressing NK-cell markers.

This TCR came from a woman aged 18-29 years in good health. The chain joins TRBV20-1 to TRBJ2-5, with 9 bases that match TRBD2. Sequencing input: PBMCs. CDR3 amino acids: CSARMASGVETQYF. Written as DNA, the CDR3 is TGCAGTGCTAGAATGGCTAGCGGGGTGGAGACCCAGTACTTC.